This TCR beta chain is from a study of T cell repertoires in cytomegalovirus infection. TCRdb recomputed calls from the reads with MiXCR, one row per CDR3 protein. The data show about 900,000 distinct CDR3 sequences, roughly 31% seen once. As concerns this clonotype: Its antigen is unidentified. This clone may be a read error of a much larger clone one base away.

This receptor was obtained from a human donor in good health (CMV status not recorded). Some clones in this sample may be carry-over from other donors' samples. Sequenced here: cultured CD8+ T cells from PBMCs, sampled from culture after CMV antigen stimulation.

CDR3 sequence: CASRRTSSGTNVLTF. The CDR3 nucleotides are TGTGCCAGCAGGCGTACTAGCTCTGGGACCAACGTCCTGACTTTC. The chain uses TRBV7-3 and TRBJ2-6, with D possibly TRBD2 on 6 matching bases. Germline V gives CDR1 SGHTA, CDR2 FQGTGA. The CDR3 is 15 amino acids.